This is a list of T cell receptor beta chains from one sample in a study of blood T cell repertoires in COVID-19. Some clones are missing from TCRdb's copy, which holds only in-frame ones; the method was immunoSEQ multiplex PCR. Among about 120,000 clones listed, 83% were seen once. The sequenced sample was peripheral blood. The receptors come from a man in his thirties or forties with acute or convalescent COVID-19. Both conserved end residues are part of each CDR3. Fields, in order: clone size, V gene, J gene, D gene, CDR3 DNA, CDR3 protein. D genes are given only for firm matches. Clone size, where shown, is once, few, many, or a class for clones that have expanded.

-,TRBV2,TRBJ1-2,-,TGTGCCAGCAGTGAGCGGGGCAGGGATGGCTACACCTTC,CASSERGRDGYTF
-,TRBV5-5,TRBJ2-5,-,TGTGCCAGCAGCCGAGTACAGACGATCCAAGAGACCCAGTACTTC,CASSRVQTIQETQYF
-,TRBV11-1,TRBJ1-1,-,TGTGCCAGCAGCTCTGATACAGGGATCACTGAAGCTTTCTTT,CASSSDTGITEAFF
-,TRBV15,TRBJ2-3,TRBD2,TGTGCCACCAGCAGAGGGAGCTCCGGGGGGACAGATACGCAGTATTTT,CATSRGSSGGTDTQYF
few,TRBV20-1,TRBJ1-2,TRBD1,TGCAGTGCTAGTTCCGGACAGGGTAACTATGGCTACACCTTC,CSASSGQGNYGYTF
once,TRBV12-3/TRBV12-4,TRBJ1-1,-,TGTGCCAGCAGTTTCTCCAGGGACACTGAAGCTTTCTTT,CASSFSRDTEAFF
-,TRBV19,TRBJ1-1,TRBD1,TGTGCCAGTAGTCCTTGGGACAGGGCGGGCACTGAAGCTTTCTTT,CASSPWDRAGTEAFF
-,TRBV27,TRBJ2-3,TRBD2,TGTGCCAGCAGTTTGGCCCTAGCGGGGCCTTCCCCCCCAGATACGCAGTATTTT,CASSLALAGPSPPDTQYF
-,TRBV30,TRBJ1-1,-,TGTGCCTGGAGTTTAGTGGAATACGGACAGAACACTGAAGCTTTCTTT,CAWSLVEYGQNTEAFF
-,TRBV5-1,TRBJ1-1,TRBD1,TGCGCCAGCACCCTGGGACAGACGAACACTGAAGCTTTCTTT,CASTLGQTNTEAFF
-,TRBV29-1,TRBJ1-4,TRBD1,TGCAGCGGGACGACAGGGCCTAATGAAAAACTGTTTTTT,CSGTTGPNEKLFF
-,TRBV5-1,TRBJ2-1,TRBD2,TGCGCCAGCAGCCCACTAGCGGCGACCTACAATGAGCAGTTCTTC,CASSPLAATYNEQFF
-,TRBV5-5,TRBJ1-1,TRBD1,TGTGCCAGCAGCTTGCCCAGGGGGCTCCCTGAAGCTTTCTTT,CASSLPRGLPEAFF
-,TRBV7-2,TRBJ2-7,-,TGTGCCAGCAGCCCAAAGGGGTGGTACGAGCAGTACTTC,CASSPKGWYEQYF
-,TRBV5-1,TRBJ1-6,-,TGCGCCAGCAGCTTGGAGGGGCAGGGCCAATATAATTCACCCCTCCACTTT,CASSLEGQGQYNSPLHF
-,TRBV28,TRBJ2-7,TRBD1,TGTGCCAGCAGCTCGGACAGGAGATACGAGCAGTACTTC,CASSSDRRYEQYF
-,TRBV5-6,TRBJ1-2,-,TGTGCCAGCAGCTTGGACGGCGGCCCCTATGGCTACACCTTC,CASSLDGGPYGYTF
-,TRBV19,TRBJ1-3,-,TGTGCCAGTAGTATTAGTGGAAACACCATATATTTT,CASSISGNTIYF
few,TRBV19,TRBJ1-2,TRBD1,TGTGCCAGCCACAGGGGGACGGACTATGGCTACACCTTC,CASHRGTDYGYTF
-,TRBV6-5,TRBJ2-1,TRBD1,TGTGCCAGCAGCTTGACAGGGGAATACTACAATGAGCAGTTCTTC,CASSLTGEYYNEQFF
once,TRBV12-3/TRBV12-4,TRBJ1-1,-,TGTGCCAGCTCCAGGGAGGCTGAAGCTTTCTTT,CASSREAEAFF
-,TRBV6-5,TRBJ1-1,-,TGTGCCAGCAGTTACAGGGGAATTTCTGAAGCTTTCTTT,CASSYRGISEAFF
-,TRBV14,TRBJ1-2,-,TGTGCCAGCAGCCAAGACAGGCTCTATGGCTACACCTTC,CASSQDRLYGYTF
-,TRBV6-6,TRBJ2-7,TRBD2,TGTGCCAGCAGTTACTCGGGGGGGAAGGTGGGGCAGTACTTC,CASSYSGGKVGQYF
-,TRBV24-1,TRBJ2-2,TRBD1,TGTGCCACCAGTGATGGCGGGACAGGGTATGCGGACACCGGGGAGCTGTTTTTT,CATSDGGTGYADTGELFF
-,TRBV5-8,TRBJ2-7,-,TGTGCCAGCAGCTTGTCCCGGACAGTTCCCGAGCAGTACTTC,CASSLSRTVPEQYF
-,TRBV5-4,TRBJ1-1,TRBD1,TGTGCCAGCAGCTTGGGGGACAGGGGATGGGGTGAAGCTTTCTTT,CASSLGDRGWGEAFF
-,TRBV29-1,TRBJ1-1,-,TGCAGCGTTTCGATGTATTGGAACTCCGGGACTGGAGACACTGAAGCTTTCTTT,CSVSMYWNSGTGDTEAFF
few,TRBV5-6,TRBJ2-2,TRBD2,TGTGCCAGCAGCTTGGAACTAGCGGGGAACACCGGGGAGCTGTTTTTT,CASSLELAGNTGELFF
-,TRBV7-2,TRBJ2-3,TRBD2,TGTGCCAGCAGCCCGAGCGGGGGGGAGACAGATACGCAGTATTTT,CASSPSGGETDTQYF
-,TRBV5-4,TRBJ1-1,-,TGTGCCAGCAGCTTGGGGGGGGTAGGCACTGAAGCTTTCTTT,CASSLGGVGTEAFF
many,TRBV6-5,TRBJ2-2,-,TGTGCCAGCAGTTACTCGTACGAGGTCGGGGAGCTGTTTTTT,CASSYSYEVGELFF
-,TRBV4-2,TRBJ2-4,-,TGTGCCAGCAGCCAAGATTGGCAGAAAAACATTCAGTACTTC,CASSQDWQKNIQYF
-,TRBV7-9,TRBJ1-2,-,TGTGCCAGCAGCGCAGAACTACAGGGCTCCTATGGCTACACCTTC,CASSAELQGSYGYTF
-,TRBV7-8,TRBJ1-2,TRBD1,TGTGCCAGCAGCATTGGGACAGGGCCCTATGGCTACACCTTC,CASSIGTGPYGYTF
-,TRBV18,TRBJ2-7,-,TGTGCCAGCTCACCACCTGGACAGTACTACGAGCAGTACTTC,CASSPPGQYYEQYF
few,TRBV5-1,TRBJ1-1,TRBD1,TGCGCCAGTCGGCAGGGGGCCTCAATGAACACTGAAGCTTTCTTT,CASRQGASMNTEAFF
-,TRBV6-5,TRBJ1-2,-,TGTGCCAGCAGTTACTTCCGGAACTATGGCTACACCTTC,CASSYFRNYGYTF
-,TRBV5-1,TRBJ2-1,TRBD1,TGCGCCAGCAAGACCTGGACAGGGGACAATGAGCAGTTCTTC,CASKTWTGDNEQFF
few,TRBV6-2/TRBV6-3,TRBJ1-1,-,TGTGCCAGCAGCCCCTCGGGGGTCGGGACTTTCTTT,CASSPSGVGTFF
few,TRBV5-1,TRBJ1-4,-,TGCGCCAGCAGCTTTAACAGGCACGAGGAAAAACTGTTTTTT,CASSFNRHEEKLFF
-,TRBV30,TRBJ1-1,-,TGTGCCTGGAGCAGGGCTAGCACTGAAGCTTTCTTT,CAWSRASTEAFF
-,TRBV19,TRBJ1-6,-,TGTGCCAGTAGCCGGGACAACTCTTCACCCCTCCACTTT,CASSRDNSSPLHF
-,TRBV4-3,TRBJ2-3,-,TGCGCCAGCAGCCAAGCAGAGACTGACACAGATACGCAGTATTTT,CASSQAETDTDTQYF
few,TRBV6-1,TRBJ2-7,TRBD1,TGTGCCAGCAGTGAGGAACAGGGGGCGCCCACCGAGCAGTACTTC,CASSEEQGAPTEQYF
-,TRBV30,TRBJ1-2,-,TGTGCCTGGAGCCCAGGAAGGACAAACTATGGCTACACCTTC,CAWSPGRTNYGYTF
-,TRBV29-1,TRBJ1-2,-,TGCAGCGTTGGGGGGACACGGGACTATGGCTACACCTTC,CSVGGTRDYGYTF
-,TRBV27,TRBJ1-2,-,TGTGCCAGCAGTTTATCCCAGGAAGGAGGCTACACCTTC,CASSLSQEGGYTF
-,TRBV30,TRBJ1-2,-,TGTGCCTGGAGTGCCACAGGGAACTATGGCTACACCTTC,CAWSATGNYGYTF
-,TRBV18,TRBJ2-3,TRBD1,TGTGCCAGCTCACCAAAACAGGGGTCCCTCACAGATACGCAGTATTTT,CASSPKQGSLTDTQYF
-,TRBV10-2,TRBJ2-3,TRBD2,TGCGCCAGCCGAGAGGGGGGTAGCGGGAGGGCCGGGAATACGCAGTATTTT,CASREGGSGRAGNTQYF
-,TRBV9,TRBJ1-2,-,TGTGCCAGCAGCGTAGCAAAGTACAGCTTGTCGGGCTACACCTTC,CASSVAKYSLSGYTF
-,TRBV20-1,TRBJ2-1,TRBD2,TGCAGTGCTAGTCGAGCGGGGAGCTCCTACAATGAGCAGTTCTTC,CSASRAGSSYNEQFF
few,TRBV4-3,TRBJ1-4,TRBD1,TGCGCCAGCAGCCTCCGGGACAGCCATGAAAAACTGTTTTTT,CASSLRDSHEKLFF
-,TRBV24-1,TRBJ1-1,-,TGTGCCACCAGTTCGTCAGCATTCGGGAGATTGAACACTGAAGCTTTCTTT,CATSSSAFGRLNTEAFF
-,TRBV6-2/TRBV6-3,TRBJ1-3,-,TGTGCCAGCAGCTCTGGGGGGATCGGAAACACCATATATTTT,CASSSGGIGNTIYF
-,TRBV10-3,TRBJ2-7,TRBD1,TGTGCCATCAGAGGGGACAGGGGGTCCTACGAGCAGTACTTC,CAIRGDRGSYEQYF
-,TRBV6-5,TRBJ1-2,TRBD1,TGTGCCAGCAGTTACTTAGTCAGGGGGCAGGATGGCTACACCTTC,CASSYLVRGQDGYTF
-,TRBV7-6,TRBJ1-1,TRBD1,TGTGCCAGCAGCACCCACGACAGGGCTACTGAAGCTTTCTTT,CASSTHDRATEAFF
once,TRBV2,TRBJ2-1,-,TGTGCCAGCAGTCCAGACAGGCTGTCCTACAATGAGCAGTTCTTC,CASSPDRLSYNEQFF